This T cell receptor (beta chain) was captured by sequencing in a study of T cell responses to AZD1222 COVID-19 vaccine. Study-wide findings and caveats: White British people made up most donors, females outnumbered males, and clonal diversity was possibly underestimated.

Method: immunoSEQ multiplex PCR; TCRdb's copy keeps in-frame clones and lacks some. The sample carries 60,000 to 85,000 clones, 85% recorded once. Points on this clone: Antigen: not known.

Germline V CDR1 and CDR2: MRHNA, SNTAGT. V gave up 1 base and J gave up 6 bases; unmatched junction bases: 5. The CDR3 sequence is 15 residues long. The source material was peripheral blood, sampled on day 0 of AZD1222 vaccination. The chain is built from TRBV6-4 and TRBJ2-1; 8 bases are a match to TRBD1. This receptor was identified in an adult in good health. As DNA, the CDR3 is TGTGCCAGCAGTGACTTTAGGACAGGGTTCAATGAGCAGTTCTTC. As protein: CASSDFRTGFNEQFF.